The 31 T cell receptor beta chains in this list originate from one sample, sequenced in a study of control samples from healthy donors and cancer patients. Only in-frame clones appear in the TCRdb table, and some are missing; sequencing was by immunoSEQ multiplex PCR. The sample has roughly 70,000 clones; over 90% are singletons. The sample was blood. The receptors were sampled from a woman aged 25 to 39 in good health.

Worth noting for this clone: One end of the junction is discordant with germline, which a read error may explain. The chain is built from TRBV18 and TRBJ1-2; no clear D gene. Germline CDR1 is KGHSH and CDR2 is LQKENI. CDR3 length equals 14 residues. Here the CDR3 DNA reads TGTGTCAGCTCACCACCGAGTGCTCTCTATGGCTACACCTTC. Its translation is CVSSPPSALYGYTF.

The V gene is TRBV20-1, the J gene TRBJ2-7; no clear D. The CDR3 runs to 10 residues. The V gene's germline CDR1 is DFQATT and CDR2 SNEGSKA (reference sequence). Trimming took off 6 bases at V and 7 bases at J, with 10 bases between the two ends. CDR3 amino acids: CSAPIGEQYF. The CDR3, as DNA: TGCAGTGCCCCTATAGGGGAGCAGTACTTC.

The V gene is TRBV5-8, the J gene TRBJ1-1; perhaps TRBD1 as D (5 bases). The CDR3 runs 14 residues. Germline CDR1 SGHTS, CDR2 YDEGEE. The V end was cut by 4 bases, the J end by 1 base, with 11 bases between. For the CDR3, the DNA is TGTGCCAGCAGCCTGGACACCAGGAACACTGAAGCTTTCTTT. Amino acid sequence: CASSLDTRNTEAFF.

The chain couples TRBV27 to TRBJ1-2; the D gene is possibly TRBD1 (5 bases). The CDR3 is 14 amino acids. Deletions cut 3 bases from V and 4 bases from J, with 12 bases between. Germline V gene data show CDR1 as MNHEY and CDR2 as SMNVEV (reference sequence). The CDR3 here is CASSLRPGIYGYTF. In DNA, the CDR3 is TGTGCCAGCAGTTTGAGGCCAGGGATCTATGGCTACACCTTC.

The chain uses TRBV7-8 and TRBJ1-3, with D maybe TRBD1 (6 bases). CDR1 and CDR2 from the germline V gene are SGHVS and FQNEAQ. The CDR3 contains 14 residues. V was shortened by 5 bases and J by 4 bases, with 12 bases between the two germline ends. CDR3 nucleotides: TGTGCCAGCAGCAATACAGGGCAAGGAAACACCATATATTTT. Amino acid sequence: CASSNTGQGNTIYF.

The V gene is TRBV4-1, the J gene TRBJ1-2; no definite D call. The V end lost 2 bases, the J end lost 6 bases, and 4 bases lay between the germline ends. This CDR3 comprises 11 residues. CDR1 is MGHRA and CDR2 is YSYEKL in the germline V gene. The CDR3 region is CASSQQDGYTF. CDR3 coding DNA: TGCGCCAGCAGCCAACAGGATGGCTACACCTTC.

The gene calls are TRBV2 and TRBJ1-2; D is unresolved. V lost 2 bases and J lost 4, with 14 bases in between. The CDR3 runs 15 residues. Germline V gene sequence: CDR1 SNHLY, CDR2 FYNNEI. In nucleotides, the CDR3 is TGTGCCAGCAGTGAAAAGGCAGCCTCCGGCTATGGCTACACCTTC. Its translation is CASSEKAASGYGYTF.

This clone was seen a few times. This chain uses TRBV10-3 with TRBJ1-2, with D maybe TRBD1 (6 bases). The CDR3 runs to 14 residues. V dropped 5 bases and J dropped 3 bases, with 13 bases sitting between them. Germline V gene data show CDR1 as ENHRY and CDR2 as SYGVKD. CDR3 coding DNA: TGTGCCATCAGTCCGGTCAGGGGTGACTATGGCTACACCTTC. Translating gives CAISPVRGDYGYTF.

The rearrangement uses TRBV6-5 and TRBJ1-5, with 9 bases lining up with TRBD1. Germline trimming cut 3 bases from V and 7 bases from J; bases unmatched to any gene: 7. CDR3 length equals 15 residues. Germline CDR1 and CDR2: MNHEY and SVGAGI. CDR3 sequence reads: CASSYGTGRNQPQHF. CDR3 nucleotides: TGTGCCAGCAGTTATGGGACAGGGAGAAACCAGCCCCAGCATTTT.

CDR3 region: CASSLDVAGYTF. The CDR3 DNA is TGTGCCAGCAGCTTAGACGTGGCCGGCTACACCTTC. This chain joins TRBV7-9 and TRBJ1-2; D ambiguous. The CDR3 contains 12 residues. Germline V gives CDR1 SEHNR, CDR2 FQNEAQ (reference sequence). Trimming took off 1 base at V and 8 bases at J, with 8 bases between the two ends.

The V and J genes are TRBV5-5 and TRBJ2-1, with D perhaps given as TRBD1 or TRBD2 (5 bases each). Between the trimmed V and J ends, which lost 5 bases and 4 bases, there was a span of 16 bases. Looked up from germline, CDR1 is SGHKS and CDR2 is YYEKEE (reference sequence). The CDR3 sequence is 15 residues long. The CDR3 spells CASRGVSVSYNEQFF. CDR3 nucleotides: TGTGCCAGCAGGGGGGTTTCAGTTAGTTACAATGAGCAGTTCTTC.

The chain has TRBV3-1 (or the pseudogene TRBV3-2) and TRBJ1-2; 7 bases are a match to TRBD1. V shed 4 bases and J 4 bases; nucleotides not matched to a gene: 6. Germline CDR1 LGHDT, CDR2 YNNKEL (reference sequence). The CDR3 totals 14 residues. The CDR3 sequence: CASSPGQEGYGYTF. In nucleotides, the CDR3 is TGTGCCAGCAGCCCCGGACAGGAAGGCTATGGCTACACCTTC.

This chain links TRBV6-2 or TRBV6-3 with TRBJ2-2; D remains unclear. The CDR3 has 12 residues. V was trimmed by 1 base and J by 6 bases, leaving 3 bases between them. Germline CDR1 is MNHEY and CDR2 is SVGEGT. The CDR3 sequence: CASSYFPGELFF. As DNA, the CDR3 is TGTGCCAGCAGTTACTTTCCCGGGGAGCTGTTTTTT.

The V and J genes are TRBV4-2 and TRBJ2-5; the match to TRBD1 covers 8 bases. V shed 4 bases and J 5 bases; nucleotides not matched to a gene: 6. Germline V gives CDR1 LGHNA, CDR2 YNFKEQ. The CDR3 spans 14 residues. CDR3 residues: CASSPRQGHETQYF. The CDR3 region has the DNA TGTGCCAGCAGCCCCCGACAGGGGCACGAGACCCAGTACTTC.

The chain links TRBV6-5 to TRBJ2-3, with D tentatively TRBD1 or TRBD2 (5 bases each). The CDR3 is 16 residues long. From germline, CDR1 is MNHEY and CDR2 SVGAGI. V lost 0 bases and J 5 bases, leaving 15 bases between the germline ends. For the CDR3, the DNA is TGTGCCAGCAGTTACTCCTCGGGGTGGGGGAGAGATACGCAGTATTTT. Translated: CASSYSSGWGRDTQYF.

The CDR3 DNA sequence: TGTGCCAGCAGCTTAACGGGTCAGCGTAGCACTGAAGCTTTCTTT. The encoded protein is CASSLTGQRSTEAFF. The rearrangement joins TRBV7-3 to TRBJ1-1; D gene uncertain. Germline V gene data show CDR1 as SGHTA and CDR2 as FQGTGA. Trimming took 0 bases from V and 4 from J, leaving 12 bases between them. CDR3 length: 15 residues.

The rearrangement links TRBV18 to TRBJ1-6; no firm D call. The CDR3 length is 12 residues. Trimming removed 2 bases from V and 10 bases from J, with 6 bases in between. Germline V lookup: CDR1 KGHSH, CDR2 LQKENI. DNA for the CDR3: TGTGCCAGCTCACCAGACGAGTCACCCCTCCACTTT. As protein: CASSPDESPLHF.

This chain links TRBV2 with TRBJ2-5; D is perhaps TRBD2 (7 bases). Germline CDR1 is SNHLY and CDR2 is FYNNEI. Between the trimmed V and J ends, which lost 8 bases and 2 bases, there was a span of 21 bases. This CDR3 spans 16 amino acids. The CDR3 nucleotides are TGTGCCAGCTCCCTGATGGGGGGGGCGACGCAAGAGACCCAGTACTTC. Its translation: CASSLMGGATQETQYF.

This chain joins TRBV3-1 (or the pseudogene TRBV3-2) and TRBJ2-7, with TRBD2 identical over 7 bases. CDR3 length: 13 amino acids. CDR1 LGHDT and CDR2 YNNKEL come from the germline V gene (reference sequence). The V gene end was trimmed by 1 base and the J gene end by 9 bases; junction bases not matched to a gene: 6. CDR3: CASSQGLAEPQYF. In DNA, the CDR3 is TGTGCCAGCAGCCAAGGTCTAGCGGAACCGCAGTACTTC.

The rearrangement links TRBV5-4 to TRBJ1-6; tentative D call: TRBD1 (6 bases). The germline CDR1 and CDR2 sequences are SGHNT and YYREEE (reference sequence). V lost 4 bases and J 8 bases, leaving 19 bases between the germline ends. This CDR3 contains 16 residues. The DNA of the CDR3 is TGTGCCAGCAGCGGGGGGGGCCGCAGGGGTGATTCACCCCTCCACTTT. This encodes CASSGGGRRGDSPLHF.

CDR3 in DNA: TGTGCCAGCAGAAGTCCGGGACAGGGGGTTATGAACGAGCAGTACTTC. Translated: CASRSPGQGVMNEQYF. This chain connects TRBV28 to TRBJ2-7; 11 bases map to TRBD1. The CDR3 spans 16 residues. V dropped 6 bases and J dropped 5; count of bases not matched to a gene: 12. The germline V gene encodes CDR1 MDHEN and CDR2 SYDVKM.

This clone showed up just once. The chain joins TRBV2 to TRBJ2-1, with 10 bases aligning to TRBD2. CDR3 length: 18 residues. Germline CDR1 and CDR2: SNHLY and FYNNEI. J lost 5 bases, V lost 2 bases, and 12 bases had no gene match. The CDR3 region is CASSERGVRLAGNNEQFF. The CDR3 DNA reads TGTGCCAGCAGTGAAAGAGGGGTTCGACTAGCGGGCAACAATGAGCAGTTCTTC. Full variable domain (missing parts from reference TRBV2 and TRBJ2-1): EPEVTQTPSHQVTQMGQEVILRCVPISNHLYFYWYRQILGQKVEFLVSFYNNEISEKSEIFDDQFSVERPDGSNFTLKIRSTKLEDSAMYFCASSERGVRLAGNNEQFFGPGTRLTVL.

The chain links TRBV18 to TRBJ1-2; the D is unclear. There are 18 residues in the CDR3. V lost 1 base and J 2 bases, leaving 20 bases between the germline ends. Per the germline V gene, CDR1 is KGHSH and CDR2 is LQKENI. In DNA, the CDR3 is TGTGCCAGCTCACCACGGTCTTCGCCCGATTCGGGAAACTATGGCTACACCTTC. This gives the protein CASSPRSSPDSGNYGYTF.

The rearrangement joins TRBV18 to TRBJ1-1; D gene ambiguous. The CDR3 length is 14 residues. The germline gives CDR1 KGHSH, CDR2 LQKENI. Trimming took off 3 bases at V and 0 bases at J, with 8 bases between the two ends. This CDR3 reads CASSPDQVNTEAFF. For the CDR3, the DNA is TGTGCCAGCTCACCGGATCAGGTGAACACTGAAGCTTTCTTT. Together with reference TRBV18 and TRBJ1-1, the CDR3 gives the full variable domain: NAGVMQNPRHLVRRRGQEARLRCSPMKGHSHVYWYRQLPEEGLKFMVYLQKENIIDESGMPKERFSAEFPKEGPSILRIQQVVRGDSAAYFCASSPDQVNTEAFFGQGTRLTVV.

CDR3 in amino acids: CASSQDWSQIGEVGYTF. CDR3 bases: TGTGCCAGCAGCCAAGATTGGAGCCAGATAGGAGAAGTTGGCTACACCTTC. The chain recombines TRBV3-1 (or the pseudogene TRBV3-2) with TRBJ1-2, with D unresolved. V was cut by 0 bases and J by 7 bases, with 21 bases left in between. The length of the CDR3 is 17 residues. Germline V gives CDR1 LGHDT, CDR2 YNNKEL (reference sequence).

The V gene is TRBV6-5, the J gene TRBJ2-7; D may be TRBD1 (6 bases). The CDR3 is made up of 14 amino acids. V lost 2 bases, J lost 4 bases, and 12 bases lay in between. Per the germline V gene, CDR1 is MNHEY and CDR2 is SVGAGI. The CDR3 sequence is CASSYAGTPYEQYF. DNA for the CDR3: TGTGCCAGCAGTTACGCAGGGACACCTTACGAGCAGTACTTC.

The table lists this clone with a few counts. V gene TRBV5-1 combines with J gene TRBJ1-1; 8 bases agree with TRBD1. Germline assignment: CDR1 SGHRS and CDR2 YFSETQ. The V gene end was trimmed by 0 bases and the J gene end by 2 bases; junction bases not matched to a gene: 6. The CDR3 is made up of 16 amino acids. CDR3 DNA sequence: TGCGCCAGCAGCTTGGGGACAGGGACCACTAACACTGAAGCTTTCTTT. This codes for CASSLGTGTTNTEAFF.

The chain recombines TRBV3-1 (or the pseudogene TRBV3-2) with TRBJ2-2; 8 bases fit TRBD1. Per the germline V gene, CDR1 is LGHDT and CDR2 is YNNKEL (reference sequence). The CDR3 loop spans 16 amino acids. The trim removed 5 bases at V and 1 base at J, leaving 6 bases unmatched. Written as DNA, the CDR3 is TGTGCCAGCAGCTATCCCGGGACAGGGAACACCGGGGAGCTGTTTTTT. This gives the protein CASSYPGTGNTGELFF.

V gene TRBV19 combines with J gene TRBJ1-5, with D possibly being TRBD1 (6 bases). Between the trimmed V and J ends, which lost 0 bases and 6 bases, there was a span of 9 bases. The V gene's germline CDR1 is LNHDA and CDR2 SQIVND (reference sequence). The length of the CDR3 is 14 residues. As DNA, the CDR3 is TGTGCCAGTAGTATAGATGGGGGCAGTCAGCCCCAGCATTTT. Translating gives CASSIDGGSQPQHF.

The rearrangement joins TRBV5-6 to TRBJ2-5; D is ambiguous. The germline CDR1 and CDR2 sequences are SGHDT and YYEEEE. Trimming removed 2 bases at V and 5 bases at J, with 10 bases between. This CDR3 region has 13 residues. In nucleotides, the CDR3 is TGTGCCAGCAGCTTTGCGAGATCGGAGACCCAGTACTTC. It codes for CASSFARSETQYF.

The chain employs TRBV4-1 and TRBJ1-5; D gene unclear. The CDR3 runs 14 residues. V was shortened by 3 bases and J by 7 bases, with 13 bases between the two germline ends. Germline assignment: CDR1 MGHRA and CDR2 YSYEKL. The CDR3 region has the DNA TGCGCCAGCAGCCAGGACGGATGGCAACAGCCCCAGCATTTT. Translation gives CASSQDGWQQPQHF.